This TCR beta chain comes out of a study of shared clonotypes between healthy human individuals. Sequencing was performed with immunoSEQ multiplex PCR; in TCRdb, only in-frame clones are kept and a portion is missing. Here the sample spans nearly 1,000,000 clones, roughly 72% being singletons. The CDR3 has 15 amino acids. Trimming shortened V by 6 bases and J by 0 bases, and 12 bases separated the two germline ends. CDR1 KGHSH and CDR2 LQKENI come from the germline V gene. Sequenced: memory CD4+ T cells sorted from blood. The subset: CD45RA-negative fraction. The origin of this receptor is a man younger than 30 in good health. The rearrangement joins TRBV18 to TRBJ1-5; no clear D. The CDR3 protein is CASSLGPPSNQPQHF. The DNA of the CDR3 is TGTGCCAGCTCGTTGGGCCCACCTAGCAATCAGCCCCAGCATTTT.